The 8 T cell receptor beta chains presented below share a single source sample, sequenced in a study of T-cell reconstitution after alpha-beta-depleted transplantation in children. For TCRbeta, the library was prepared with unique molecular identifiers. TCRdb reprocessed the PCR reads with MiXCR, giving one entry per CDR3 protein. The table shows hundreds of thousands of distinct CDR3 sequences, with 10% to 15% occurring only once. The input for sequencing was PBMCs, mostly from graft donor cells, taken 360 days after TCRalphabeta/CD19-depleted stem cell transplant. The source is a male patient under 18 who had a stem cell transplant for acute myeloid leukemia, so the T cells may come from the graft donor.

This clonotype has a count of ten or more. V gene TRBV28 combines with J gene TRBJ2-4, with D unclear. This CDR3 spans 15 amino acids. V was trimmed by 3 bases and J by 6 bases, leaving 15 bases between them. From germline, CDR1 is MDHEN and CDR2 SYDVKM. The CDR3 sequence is CASSFLRPSLNIQYF. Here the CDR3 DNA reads TGTGCCAGCAGTTTTTTACGACCATCCTTAAACATTCAGTACTTC.

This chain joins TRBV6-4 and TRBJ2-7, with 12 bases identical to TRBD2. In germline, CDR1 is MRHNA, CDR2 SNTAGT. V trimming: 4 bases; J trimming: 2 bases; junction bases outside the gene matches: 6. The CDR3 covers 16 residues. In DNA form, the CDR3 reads TGTGCCAGCAGTGGCCTAGCGGGAGGGTGCGCCTACGAGCAGTACTTC. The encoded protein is CASSGLAGGCAYEQYF.

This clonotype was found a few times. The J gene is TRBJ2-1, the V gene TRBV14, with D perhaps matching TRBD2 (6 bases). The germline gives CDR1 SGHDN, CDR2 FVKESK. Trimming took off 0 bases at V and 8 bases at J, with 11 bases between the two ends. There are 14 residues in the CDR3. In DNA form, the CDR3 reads TGTGCCAGCAGCCAAGATATCGGGGGAGATGAGCAGTTCTTC. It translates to CASSQDIGGDEQFF.

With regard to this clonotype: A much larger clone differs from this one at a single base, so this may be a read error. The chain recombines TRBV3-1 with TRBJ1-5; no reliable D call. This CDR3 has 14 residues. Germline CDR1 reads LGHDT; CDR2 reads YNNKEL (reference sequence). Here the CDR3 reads CACSKEISNQPQHF. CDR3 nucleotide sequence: TGTGCCTGCAGTAAGGAGATTAGCAATCAGCCCCAGCATTTT.

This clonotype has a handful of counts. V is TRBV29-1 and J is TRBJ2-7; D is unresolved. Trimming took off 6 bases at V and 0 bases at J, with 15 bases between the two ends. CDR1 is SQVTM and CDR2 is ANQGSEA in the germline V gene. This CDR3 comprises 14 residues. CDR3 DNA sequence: TGCAGCGTGGTCGCCTCCGGCGTCTCCTACGAGCAGTACTTC. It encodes CSVVASGVSYEQYF.

The CDR3 bases are TGCGCCAGCAGCCAACGACGGACGGGTTCACCCCTCCACTTT. The encoded protein is CASSQRRTGSPLHF. The chain has TRBV4-3 and TRBJ1-6; D remains unclear. The CDR3 has 14 residues. Germline lookup yields CDR1 LGHNA and CDR2 YSLEER. The V gene lost 2 bases and the J gene lost 9 bases, with 11 bases spanning the gap.

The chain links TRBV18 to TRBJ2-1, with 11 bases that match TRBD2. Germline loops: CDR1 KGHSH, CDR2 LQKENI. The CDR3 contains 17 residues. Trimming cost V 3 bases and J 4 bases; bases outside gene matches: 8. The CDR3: CASSPELAGVSYNEQFF. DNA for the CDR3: TGTGCCAGCTCACCCGAACTAGCGGGAGTCTCATACAATGAGCAGTTCTTC.

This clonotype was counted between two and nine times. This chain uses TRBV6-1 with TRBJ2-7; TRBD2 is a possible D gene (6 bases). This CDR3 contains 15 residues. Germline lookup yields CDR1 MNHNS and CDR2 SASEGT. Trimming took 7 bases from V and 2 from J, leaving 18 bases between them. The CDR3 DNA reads TGTGCCAGCAACCTCCGGGACGGGAGCGCCTACGAGCAGTACTTC. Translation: CASNLRDGSAYEQYF.